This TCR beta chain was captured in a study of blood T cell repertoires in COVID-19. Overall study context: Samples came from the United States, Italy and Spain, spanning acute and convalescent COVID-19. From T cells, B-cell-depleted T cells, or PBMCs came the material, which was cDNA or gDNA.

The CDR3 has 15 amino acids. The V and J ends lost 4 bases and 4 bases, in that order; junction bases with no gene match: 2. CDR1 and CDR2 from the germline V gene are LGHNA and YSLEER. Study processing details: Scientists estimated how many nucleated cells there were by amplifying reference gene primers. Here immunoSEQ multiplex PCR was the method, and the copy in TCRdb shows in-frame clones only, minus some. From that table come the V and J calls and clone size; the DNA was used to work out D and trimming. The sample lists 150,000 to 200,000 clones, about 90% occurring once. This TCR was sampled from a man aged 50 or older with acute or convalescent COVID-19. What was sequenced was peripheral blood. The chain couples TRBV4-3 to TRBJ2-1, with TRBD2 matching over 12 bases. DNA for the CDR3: TGCGCCAGCAGCCCCGGACTAGCGGGATACAATGAGCAGTTCTTC. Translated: CASSPGLAGYNEQFF.